This T cell receptor (beta chain) was sequenced for a study of blood T cell repertoires in COVID-19. Looking at the study overall: Collection of acute and convalescent COVID-19 samples took place in the United States, Italy and Spain. Sample material is recorded as cDNA or gDNA derived from T cells, B-cell-depleted T cells, or PBMCs.

The CDR3 totals 15 residues. The V gene lost 5 bases and the J gene lost 2 bases, with 12 bases spanning the gap. The V gene's germline CDR1 is KGHDR and CDR2 SFDVKD. In the source study's methods: Estimation of nucleated cell counts relied on the amplification of reference gene primers. Only in-frame clones appear in the TCRdb table, and some are missing; sequencing was by immunoSEQ multiplex PCR. The V and J calls and the clone size are those of that table, but D and trimming were determined from the DNA. The table shows around 700,000 clones, with just under 90% occurring only once. The clonotype was recovered from a woman aged 18-29 years with acute or convalescent COVID-19. The chain uses TRBV24-1 and TRBJ2-1; a weak D match, TRBD2 (7 bases). What was sequenced was peripheral blood. In nucleotides, the CDR3 is TGTGCCACCAGTGCGGGGGGCTTTACCTACAATGAGCAGTTCTTC. As protein: CATSAGGFTYNEQFF.